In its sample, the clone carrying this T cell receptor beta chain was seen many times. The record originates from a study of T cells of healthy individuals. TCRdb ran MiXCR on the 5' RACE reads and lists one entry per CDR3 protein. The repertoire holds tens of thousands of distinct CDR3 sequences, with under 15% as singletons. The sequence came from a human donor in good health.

The DNA of the CDR3 is TGTGCTAGTGGTTCCCAGGGAAACATTCAGTACTTC. This codes for CASGSQGNIQYF. V is TRBV12-5 and J is TRBJ2-4; perhaps TRBD1 as D (5 bases). V lost 4 bases, J lost 6 bases, and 7 bases lay in between. This CDR3 is built from 12 residues. Looked up from germline, CDR1 is LGHNT and CDR2 is FRNRAP.